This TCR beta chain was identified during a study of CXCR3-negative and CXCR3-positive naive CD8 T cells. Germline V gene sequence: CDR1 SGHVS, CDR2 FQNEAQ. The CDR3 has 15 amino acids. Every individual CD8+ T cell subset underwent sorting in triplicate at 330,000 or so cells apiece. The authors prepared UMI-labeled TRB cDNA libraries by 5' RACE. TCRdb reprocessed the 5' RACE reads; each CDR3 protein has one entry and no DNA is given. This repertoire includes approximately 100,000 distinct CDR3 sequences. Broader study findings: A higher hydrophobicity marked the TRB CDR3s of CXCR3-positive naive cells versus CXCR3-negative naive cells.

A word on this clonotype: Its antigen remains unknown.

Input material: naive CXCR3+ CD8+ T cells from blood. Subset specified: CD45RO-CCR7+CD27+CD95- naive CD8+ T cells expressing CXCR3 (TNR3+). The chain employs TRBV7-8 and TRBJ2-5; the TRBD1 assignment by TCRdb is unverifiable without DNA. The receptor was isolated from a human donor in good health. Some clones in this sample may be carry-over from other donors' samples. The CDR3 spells CASSLLRGYQETQYF.